This TCR beta chain emerged from a study of metastatic and nonmetastatic thyroid tumors. Study-wide background: The study looked at repertoires side by side in blood and in tumor or nodule tissue from malignant and benign thyroid patients.

CDR3 length: 12 amino acids. Germline-derived CDR1 and CDR2 are DFQATT and SNEGSKA (reference sequence). V lost 2 bases and J 5 bases, leaving 9 bases between the germline ends. Remarks on this clone: Its antigen is as yet unknown.

Whole-study findings and limits: Significantly higher TCR beta diversity was reportedly seen in malignant thyroid tumors than benign nodules, in blood and tumor.

Per the original methods: For papillary thyroid cancer, a distant-metastasis classifier was constructed from CDR3 differences observed across clinicopathological groups. TCRdb re-called clones from the PCR reads using MiXCR. In this record, the V and J calls reflect TCRdb's handling and not the investigators' own analysis. The sample has about 16,000 clones, roughly 27% seen once. Each patient came to thyroid surgery without any prior treatment (of any kind). The receptor was isolated from a female donor with papillary thyroid cancer or a benign thyroid nodule (not recorded which). Some clones in this sample may be carry-over from other donors' samples. The chain joins TRBV20-1 to TRBJ2-5; no firm D call. Source material: adjacent normal tissue. CDR3: CSARSLVETQYF. Here the CDR3 DNA reads TGCAGTGCTAGAAGTTTGGTGGAGACCCAGTACTTC.